This T cell receptor delta chain was captured in a study of gamma-delta T cells after stem cell transplantation (dated by TCRdb to about 2016). Taken from cysteine to phenylalanine, the CDR3 has 22 residues. Just CDR3 DNA is preserved here, 66 bases in frame from base 1. The germline V gene encodes CDR1 TSWWSYY and CDR2 QGS. V loses 5 bases, J loses 3 bases, and the germline ends lie 34 bases apart. Compared with the rest of its sample, this clone is medium-sized (0.01 to 0.1%). No antigen is known for it. No clone much larger than this one lies a single base away; base qualities are absent. The library was prepared using RT-PCR. Sequencing instrument: Illumina MiSeq. Public reads were reanalyzed in TCRdb with CATT, and rows carrying the same DNA were merged afterwards. This sample is represented by over 3,000 delta-chain clones; less than 25% of them were singletons. The ten largest clones take up about a quarter of the sample.

The receptor comes from a human donor. It is not recorded whose cells these are; they may come from a transplant donor. In this chain, TRDV1 is recombined with TRDJ2, with the D gene possibly TRDD2 or TRDD3, each one fitting 7 bases. Sample: gamma-delta T cells. CDR3 sequence: CALGNPSSRSFWGFLVTAQLFF. The sequenced DNA is TGTGCTCTTGGGAACCCTTCCTCACGTTCATTCTGGGGGTTCCTCGTGACAGCACAACTCTTCTTT.